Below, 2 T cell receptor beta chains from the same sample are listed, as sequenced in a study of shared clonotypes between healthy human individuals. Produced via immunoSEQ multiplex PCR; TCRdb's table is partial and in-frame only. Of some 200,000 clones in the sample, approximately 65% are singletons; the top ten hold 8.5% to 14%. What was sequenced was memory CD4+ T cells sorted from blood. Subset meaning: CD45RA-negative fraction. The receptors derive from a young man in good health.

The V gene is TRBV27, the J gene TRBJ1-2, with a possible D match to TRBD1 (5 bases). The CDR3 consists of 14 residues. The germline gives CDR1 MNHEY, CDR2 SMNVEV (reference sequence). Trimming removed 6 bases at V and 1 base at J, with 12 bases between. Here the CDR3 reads CASRLTGGNYGYTF. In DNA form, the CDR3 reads TGTGCCAGCAGACTCACCGGGGGTAACTATGGCTACACCTTC.

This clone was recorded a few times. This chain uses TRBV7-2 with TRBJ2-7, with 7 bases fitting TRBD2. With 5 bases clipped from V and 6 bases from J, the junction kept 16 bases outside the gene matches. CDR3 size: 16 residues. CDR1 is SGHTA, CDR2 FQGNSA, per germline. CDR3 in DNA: TGTGCCAGCAGCGTCCACCGGGACTACCCTCCTAGCGAGCAGTACTTC. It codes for CASSVHRDYPPSEQYF.